These 16 T cell receptor beta chains came from one sample sequenced in a study of cytomegalovirus exposure and HLA in healthy donors. The PCR made use of 60 Vbeta and 13 Jbeta primers. Generated by immunoSEQ multiplex PCR, the TCRdb table keeps only in-frame clones and is missing some. The table records under 150,000 clones, over 65% of them present only once. Sequences were obtained from PBMCs. Source of these receptors: a man aged 35 to 55 in good health and CMV-seronegative.

The V and J genes are TRBV2 and TRBJ1-5; no firm D call. CDR1 and CDR2 from the germline V gene are SNHLY and FYNNEI. V shed 6 bases and J shed 0 bases, with 9 bases lying between them. The CDR3 spans 14 residues. CDR3 residues: CASRAGSSNQPQHF. The CDR3 DNA follows: TGTGCCAGCAGAGCGGGGTCTAGCAATCAGCCCCAGCATTTT.

This clone occurred once. CDR3: CASSYSGQGYNEQFF. The CDR3 region has the DNA TGTGCCAGCAGTTACTCGGGACAGGGTTACAATGAGCAGTTCTTC. The chain links TRBV6-5 to TRBJ2-1, with 9 bases fitting TRBD1. The CDR3 covers 15 residues. V shed 0 bases and J 4 bases; nucleotides not matched to a gene: 1. Per the germline V gene, CDR1 is MNHEY and CDR2 is SVGAGI.

The rearrangement uses TRBV11-2 and TRBJ2-1; 9 bases line up with TRBD1. Germline-derived CDR1 and CDR2 are SGHAT and FQNNGV. V lost 3 bases and J lost 4; bases outside the gene matches: 4. This CDR3 has 15 residues. The DNA of the CDR3 is TGTGCCAGCAGCTTTGGGACAGGGTGGTACAATGAGCAGTTCTTC. It is translated as CASSFGTGWYNEQFF.

The V call is TRBV6-5, the J call TRBJ2-5; the match to TRBD2 covers 10 bases. Germline CDR1 MNHEY, CDR2 SVGAGI. This CDR3 is built from 15 residues. Trimming took 5 bases from V and 0 from J; bases not matched to a gene: 3. Here the CDR3 reads CASSRTSGDQETQYF. In DNA, the CDR3 is TGTGCCAGCAGTCGGACTAGCGGAGACCAAGAGACCCAGTACTTC.

V usage is TRBV4-3 and J usage is TRBJ2-7; the D is unclear. V was cut by 1 base and J by 2 bases, with 6 bases left in between. Per the germline V gene, CDR1 is LGHNA and CDR2 is YSLEER. This CDR3 region has 13 residues. The CDR3 bases are TGCGCCAGCAGCCAAGCCAGGCCCTACGAGCAGTACTTC. Translated: CASSQARPYEQYF.

V is TRBV9 and J is TRBJ1-1, with 7 bases identical to TRBD1. This CDR3 region has 14 residues. Losses at the gene ends were 0 bases for V and 4 bases for J; bases not matched to a gene: 3. Per the germline V gene, CDR1 is SGDLS and CDR2 is YYNGEE. The CDR3 region is CASSVGSGGTEAFF. CDR3 in DNA: TGTGCCAGCAGCGTAGGGTCAGGGGGCACTGAAGCTTTCTTT.

This clone came up once. The chain couples TRBV5-1 to TRBJ2-3, with 7 positions matching TRBD2. CDR3 length: 14 amino acids. V shed 0 bases and J 3 bases; nucleotides not matched to a gene: 1. Per the germline V gene, CDR1 is SGHRS and CDR2 is YFSETQ. The CDR3 nucleotides are TGCGCCAGCAGCTTGGGGGGGGGTACAGATACGCAGTATTTT. This sequence encodes CASSLGGGTDTQYF. The whole variable domain, remainder taken from reference TRBV5-1 and TRBJ2-3, is KAGVTQTPRYLIKTRGQQVTLSCSPISGHRSVSWYQQTPGQGLQFLFEYFSETQRNKGNFPGRFSGRQFSNSRSEMNVSTLELGDSALYLCASSLGGGTDTQYFGPGTRLTVL.

This clone showed up just a few times. The chain couples TRBV19 to TRBJ1-2, with D hard to call. The CDR3 extends over 13 amino acids. Trimming stripped 0 bases from V and 3 bases from J, with 5 bases between. The germline V gene has CDR1 LNHDA and CDR2 SQIVND (reference sequence). The CDR3 DNA sequence: TGTGCCAGTAGTATAGAGGGAGACTATGGCTACACCTTC. Its protein product is CASSIEGDYGYTF.

V usage is TRBV9 and J usage is TRBJ1-1; D uncertain. V lost 7 bases and J 6 bases, leaving 13 bases between the germline ends. The CDR3 consists of 12 residues. Germline assignment: CDR1 SGDLS and CDR2 YYNGEE. This CDR3 reads CASAPSGSEAFF. In DNA form, the CDR3 reads TGTGCCAGCGCCCCATCCGGTTCTGAAGCTTTCTTT.

This clone turned up a few times. The chain joins TRBV6-1 to TRBJ2-5, with 9 bases identical to TRBD2. This CDR3 region has 14 residues. Per germline, CDR1 MNHNS and CDR2 SASEGT. Losses at the gene ends were 3 bases for V and 2 bases for J; bases not matched to a gene: 1. CDR3 region: CASSEAGGQETQYF. The CDR3 DNA reads as TGTGCCAGCAGTGAGGCGGGGGGGCAAGAGACCCAGTACTTC.

The V call is TRBV19, the J call TRBJ2-1; D is uncertain. The CDR3 totals 12 residues. V lost 0 bases, J lost 7 bases, and 4 bases lay in between. Germline CDR1 reads LNHDA; CDR2 reads SQIVND (reference sequence). As DNA, the CDR3 is TGTGCCAGTAGTATAGAGAGGAATGAGCAGTTCTTC. Its translation is CASSIERNEQFF.

This clone was counted once. The chain links TRBV4-3 to TRBJ2-4; 7 nucleotides line up with TRBD2. The germline V gene encodes CDR1 LGHNA and CDR2 YSLEER. Losses at the gene ends were 0 bases for V and 3 bases for J; bases not matched to a gene: 2. This CDR3 has 15 amino acids. DNA for the CDR3: TGCGCCAGCAGCCAAGAAACTAGCGTCAAAAACATTCAGTACTTC. It translates to CASSQETSVKNIQYF.

The chain uses TRBV4-3 and TRBJ1-6, with TRBD1 matching 7 bases. The V and J ends lost 4 bases and 10 bases, in that order; junction bases with no gene match: 10. The CDR3 runs to 15 residues. Germline V gives CDR1 LGHNA, CDR2 YSLEER. The CDR3 DNA sequence: TGCGCCAGCAGCCCAAAACAGGGGTCTAGATCACCCCTCCACTTT. Protein product: CASSPKQGSRSPLHF.

V usage is TRBV18 and J usage is TRBJ2-5; D may be TRBD2 (6 bases). The CDR3 consists of 14 residues. The ends were cut back, 6 bases at V and 0 bases at J, with 11 bases in the middle. The V gene's germline CDR1 is KGHSH and CDR2 LQKENI. CDR3 DNA sequence: TGTGCCAGCTCCCCAAGCGGGTACCAAGAGACCCAGTACTTC. Translating it yields CASSPSGYQETQYF. Full variable domain (remainder filled in from reference TRBV18 and TRBJ2-5): NAGVMQNPRHLVRRRGQEARLRCSPMKGHSHVYWYRQLPEEGLKFMVYLQKENIIDESGMPKERFSAEFPKEGPSILRIQQVVRGDSAAYFCASSPSGYQETQYFGPGTRLLVL.

The rearrangement joins TRBV5-1 to TRBJ2-7; 7 nucleotides line up with TRBD1. CDR3 size: 16 residues. Germline loops: CDR1 SGHRS, CDR2 YFSETQ. With V trimmed by 0 bases and J by 0 bases, 6 bases remained unmatched. The CDR3 bases are TGCGCCAGCAGCTTGGGTCGCAGGGGGTCCTCCTACGAGCAGTACTTC. Translated, it gives CASSLGRRGSSYEQYF.

This clone was picked up a small number of times. This chain uses TRBV11-1 with TRBJ2-1, with 8 bases that match TRBD2. The CDR3 totals 13 residues. Germline V gene data show CDR1 as SGHAT and CDR2 as FQDESV (reference sequence). V lost 6 bases, J lost 7 bases, and 5 bases stayed unmatched. The CDR3 here is CASRKERGNEQFF. DNA of the CDR3: TGTGCCAGCAGAAAGGAGCGGGGGAATGAGCAGTTCTTC.